The TCR beta chain described here comes from a study of post-analysis software for immune sequencing data. Findings and limits, study-wide: Patients showed TRBV5-6, TRBV5-1 and TRBV20-1 among 4 or 5 TRBV segments more frequent than in controls.

Remarks on this clonotype: Its antigen is currently unknown.

Sequencing libraries made from TCR beta cDNA carried unique molecular identifiers. TCRdb recomputed calls from the PCR reads with MiXCR, one row per CDR3 protein. The sample holds some 800,000 distinct CDR3 sequences, around 46% seen once. Germline V lookup: CDR1 SGHRS, CDR2 YFSETQ. V lost 1 base to trimming and J lost 4 bases, with 18 bases between them. The CDR3 sequence is 16 residues long. This TCR was recovered from a girl between 10 and 17 years old with multiple sclerosis. Material for sequencing was blood. V and J are TRBV5-1 and TRBJ2-7; TRBD1 might be the D (6 bases). CDR3 nucleotides: TGCGCCAGCAGCTTGCTTACAGGGACGGGCGAATACGAGCAGTACTTC. It translates to CASSLLTGTGEYEQYF.